Sequencing of this T cell receptor (beta chain) was carried out in a study of PD-1 blockade in classical Hodgkin lymphoma. Study-wide results and limits: Repertoires differed for reasons still undefined, possibly disease activity or prior therapy.

The germline gives CDR1 SGHNT, CDR2 YENEEA. V lost 5 bases and J 6 bases, leaving 22 bases between the germline ends. The CDR3 extends over 16 amino acids. Sequencing used immunoSEQ multiplex PCR; TCRdb keeps in-frame clones, though not all of them. The sample has 20,000 to 25,000 clones, about 91% seen once; the top ten hold 0.2% to 0.3%. As for this clone: What it recognizes is unknown.

The time point denotes: newly diagnosed, previously untreated cHL patient sample. CD4+ T cells were purified from thawed PBMCs by magnetic negative selection. Comparison came from newly diagnosed, untreated classical Hodgkin lymphoma PBMCs. The sequenced sample was CD4+ T cells from blood. This sequence joins TRBV11-3 and TRBJ1-2; D not certain. This TCR came from a human donor with classical Hodgkin lymphoma. The CDR3 region has the DNA TGTGCCAGCAGCCGCCCCGGCCGATTTGGAGTGCATGGCTACACCTTC. It codes for CASSRPGRFGVHGYTF.